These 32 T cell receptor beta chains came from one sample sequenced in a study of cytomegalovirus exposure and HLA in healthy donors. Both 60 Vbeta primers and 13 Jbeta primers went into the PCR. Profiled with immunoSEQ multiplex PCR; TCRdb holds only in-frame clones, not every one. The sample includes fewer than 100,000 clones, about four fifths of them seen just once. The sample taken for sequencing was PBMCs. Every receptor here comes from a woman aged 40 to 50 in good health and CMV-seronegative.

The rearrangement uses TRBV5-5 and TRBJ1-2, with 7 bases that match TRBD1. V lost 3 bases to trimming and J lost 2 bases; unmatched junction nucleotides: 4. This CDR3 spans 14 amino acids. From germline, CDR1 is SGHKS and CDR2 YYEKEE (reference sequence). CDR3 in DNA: TGTGCCAGCAGCTCTAAACAGGGGAACTATGGCTACACCTTC. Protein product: CASSSKQGNYGYTF.

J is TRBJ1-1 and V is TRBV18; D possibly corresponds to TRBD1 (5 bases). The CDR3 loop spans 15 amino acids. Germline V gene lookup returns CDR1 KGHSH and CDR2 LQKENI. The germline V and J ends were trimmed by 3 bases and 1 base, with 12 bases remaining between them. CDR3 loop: CASSPRGGENTEAFF. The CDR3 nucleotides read TGTGCCAGCTCACCGAGGGGAGGAGAGAACACTGAAGCTTTCTTT. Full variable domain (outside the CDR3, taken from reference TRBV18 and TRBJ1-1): NAGVMQNPRHLVRRRGQEARLRCSPMKGHSHVYWYRQLPEEGLKFMVYLQKENIIDESGMPKERFSAEFPKEGPSILRIQQVVRGDSAAYFCASSPRGGENTEAFFGQGTRLTVV.

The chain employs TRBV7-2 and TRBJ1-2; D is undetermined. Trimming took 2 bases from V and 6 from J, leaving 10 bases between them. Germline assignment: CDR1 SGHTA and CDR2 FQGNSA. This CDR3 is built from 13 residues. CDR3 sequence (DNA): TGTGCCAGCAGCTTACTCTCGGTAGATGGCTACACCTTC. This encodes CASSLLSVDGYTF.

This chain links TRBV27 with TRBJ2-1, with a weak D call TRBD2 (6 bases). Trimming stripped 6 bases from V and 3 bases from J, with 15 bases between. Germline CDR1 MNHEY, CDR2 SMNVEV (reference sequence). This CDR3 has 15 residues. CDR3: CASSASGGNYNEQFF. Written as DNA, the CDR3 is TGTGCCAGCAGCGCTTCCGGGGGTAACTACAATGAGCAGTTCTTC.

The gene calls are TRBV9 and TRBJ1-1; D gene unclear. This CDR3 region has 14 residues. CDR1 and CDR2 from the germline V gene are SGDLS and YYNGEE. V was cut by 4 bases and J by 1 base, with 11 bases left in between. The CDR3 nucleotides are TGTGCCAGCAGCCCCATCACGGGGAACACTGAAGCTTTCTTT. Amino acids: CASSPITGNTEAFF.

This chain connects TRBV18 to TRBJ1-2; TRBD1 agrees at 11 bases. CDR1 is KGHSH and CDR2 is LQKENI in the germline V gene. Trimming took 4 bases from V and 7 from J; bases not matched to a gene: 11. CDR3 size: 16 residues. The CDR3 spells CASSQGQGDKMRGYTF. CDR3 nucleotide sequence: TGTGCCAGCTCACAGGGACAGGGGGATAAGATGCGTGGCTACACCTTC.

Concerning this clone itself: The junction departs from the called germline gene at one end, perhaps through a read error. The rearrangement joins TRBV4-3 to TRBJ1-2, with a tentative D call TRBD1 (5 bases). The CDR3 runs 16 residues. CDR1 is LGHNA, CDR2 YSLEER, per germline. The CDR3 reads CTSSQEGTGYHYGYTF. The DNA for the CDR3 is TGCACCAGCAGCCAAGAAGGCACAGGATACCACTATGGCTACACCTTC.

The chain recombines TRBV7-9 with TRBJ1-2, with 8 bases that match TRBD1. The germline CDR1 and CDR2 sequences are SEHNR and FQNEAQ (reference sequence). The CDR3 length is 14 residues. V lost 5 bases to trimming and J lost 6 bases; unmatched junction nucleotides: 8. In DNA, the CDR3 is TGTGCCAGCAGCCCTTGGACAGGGATCCATGGCTACACCTTC. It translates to CASSPWTGIHGYTF. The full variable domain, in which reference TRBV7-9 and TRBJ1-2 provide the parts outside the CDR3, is DTGVSQNPRHKITKRGQNVTFRCDPISEHNRLYWYRQTLGQGPEFLTYFQNEAQLEKSRLLSDRFSAERPKGSFSTLEIQRTEQGDSAMYLCASSPWTGIHGYTFGSGTRLTVV.

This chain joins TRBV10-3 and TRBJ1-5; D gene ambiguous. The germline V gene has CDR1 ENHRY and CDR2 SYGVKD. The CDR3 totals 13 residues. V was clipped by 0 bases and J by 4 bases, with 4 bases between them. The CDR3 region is CAISESGNQPQHF. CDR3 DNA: TGTGCCATCAGTGAGTCCGGGAATCAGCCCCAGCATTTT.

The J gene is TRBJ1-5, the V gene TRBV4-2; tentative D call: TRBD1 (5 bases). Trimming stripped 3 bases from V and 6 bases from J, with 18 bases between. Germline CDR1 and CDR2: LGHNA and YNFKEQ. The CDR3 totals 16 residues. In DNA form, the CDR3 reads TGTGCCAGCAGCCAGAATCAGGGTAATAGCGGTCAGCCCCAGCATTTT. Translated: CASSQNQGNSGQPQHF.

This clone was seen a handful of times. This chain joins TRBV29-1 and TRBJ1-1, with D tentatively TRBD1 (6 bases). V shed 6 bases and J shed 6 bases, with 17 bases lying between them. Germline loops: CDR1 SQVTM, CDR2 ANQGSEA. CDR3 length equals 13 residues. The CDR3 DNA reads TGCAGCGTCCACTCTGGGGGCGCGGCTGAAGCTTTCTTT. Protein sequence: CSVHSGGAAEAFF.

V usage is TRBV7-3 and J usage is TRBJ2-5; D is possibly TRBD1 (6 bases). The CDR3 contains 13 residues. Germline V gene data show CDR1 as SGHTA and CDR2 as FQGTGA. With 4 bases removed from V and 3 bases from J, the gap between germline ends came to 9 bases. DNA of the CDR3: TGTGCCAGCAGCTCAGGGGCAGAAGAGACCCAGTACTTC. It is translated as CASSSGAEETQYF.

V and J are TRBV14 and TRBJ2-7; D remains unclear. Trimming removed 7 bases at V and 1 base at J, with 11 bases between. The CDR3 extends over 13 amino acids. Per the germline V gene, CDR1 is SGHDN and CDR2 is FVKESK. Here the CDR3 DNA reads TGTGCCAGCAACCCCGCACAGTCCTACGAGCAGTACTTC. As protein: CASNPAQSYEQYF.

The DNA of the CDR3 is TGCGCCAGCAGCCTCGAGGGTGGGACAGGGAGGTTCTACGAGCAGTACTTC. Translated: CASSLEGGTGRFYEQYF. The chain has TRBV5-1 and TRBJ2-7, with 9 nucleotides matching TRBD1. Germline V gene data show CDR1 as SGHRS and CDR2 as YFSETQ. Trimming at V came to 4 bases and at J to 3 bases, leaving 14 bases not matched to a gene. The CDR3 contains 17 residues.

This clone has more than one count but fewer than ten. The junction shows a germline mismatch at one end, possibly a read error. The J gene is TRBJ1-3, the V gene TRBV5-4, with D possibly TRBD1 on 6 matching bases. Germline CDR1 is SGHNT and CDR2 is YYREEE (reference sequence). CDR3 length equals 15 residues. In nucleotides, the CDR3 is TGTGCCAGCAGCCCAGGGAGGGGGGTTCCTGGCGGCGATGATTTT. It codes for CASSPGRGVPGGDDF.

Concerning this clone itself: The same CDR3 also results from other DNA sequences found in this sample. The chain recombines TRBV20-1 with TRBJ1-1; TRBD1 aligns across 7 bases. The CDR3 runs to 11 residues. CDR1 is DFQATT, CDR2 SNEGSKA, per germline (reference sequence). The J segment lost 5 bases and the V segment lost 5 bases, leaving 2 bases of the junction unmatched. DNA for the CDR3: TGCAGTGCTCGACAGGGAACTGAAGCTTTCTTT. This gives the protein CSARQGTEAFF.

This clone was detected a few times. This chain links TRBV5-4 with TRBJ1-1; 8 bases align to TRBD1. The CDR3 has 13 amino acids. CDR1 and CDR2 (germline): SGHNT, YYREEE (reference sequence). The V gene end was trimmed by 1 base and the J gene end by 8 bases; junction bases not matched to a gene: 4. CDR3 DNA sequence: TGTGCCAGCAGCTTGCCGACAGGGGAGGAAGCTTTCTTT. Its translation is CASSLPTGEEAFF.

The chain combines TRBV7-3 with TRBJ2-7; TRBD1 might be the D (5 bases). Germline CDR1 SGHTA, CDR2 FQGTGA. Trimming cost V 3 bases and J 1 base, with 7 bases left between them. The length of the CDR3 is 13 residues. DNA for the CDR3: TGTGCCAGCAGCTTGGCAGGGTCCTACGAGCAGTACTTC. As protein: CASSLAGSYEQYF. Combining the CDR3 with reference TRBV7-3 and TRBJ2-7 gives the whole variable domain GAGVSQTPSNKVTEKGKYVELRCDPISGHTALYWYRQSLGQGPEFLIYFQGTGAADDSGLPNDRFFAVRPEGSVSTLKIQRTERGDSAVYLCASSLAGSYEQYFGPGTRLTVT.

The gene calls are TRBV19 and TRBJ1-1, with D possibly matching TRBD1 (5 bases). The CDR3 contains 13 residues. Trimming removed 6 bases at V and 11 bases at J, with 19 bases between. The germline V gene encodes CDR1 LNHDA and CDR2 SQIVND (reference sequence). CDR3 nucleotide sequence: TGTGCCAGTAGGCGGGGCAGCCTCTGGCGTGCTTTCTTT. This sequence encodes CASRRGSLWRAFF.

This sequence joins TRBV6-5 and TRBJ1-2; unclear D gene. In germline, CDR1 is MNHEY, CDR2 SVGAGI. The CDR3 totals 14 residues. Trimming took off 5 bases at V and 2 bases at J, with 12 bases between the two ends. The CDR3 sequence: CASSAPGINYGYTF. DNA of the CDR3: TGTGCCAGCAGTGCGCCGGGAATCAACTATGGCTACACCTTC.

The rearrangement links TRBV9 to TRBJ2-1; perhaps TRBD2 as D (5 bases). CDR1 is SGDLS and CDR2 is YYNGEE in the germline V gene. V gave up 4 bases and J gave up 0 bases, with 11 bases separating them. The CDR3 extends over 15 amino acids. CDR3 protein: CASSRTDFSYNEQFF. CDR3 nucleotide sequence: TGTGCCAGCAGCCGGACTGACTTCTCCTACAATGAGCAGTTCTTC.

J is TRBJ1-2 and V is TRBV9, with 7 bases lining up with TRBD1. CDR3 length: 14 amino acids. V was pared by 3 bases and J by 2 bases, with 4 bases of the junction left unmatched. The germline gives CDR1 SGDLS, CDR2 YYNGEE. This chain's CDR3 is CASSAGQRNYGYTF. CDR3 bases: TGTGCCAGCAGCGCGGGACAGCGGAACTATGGCTACACCTTC.

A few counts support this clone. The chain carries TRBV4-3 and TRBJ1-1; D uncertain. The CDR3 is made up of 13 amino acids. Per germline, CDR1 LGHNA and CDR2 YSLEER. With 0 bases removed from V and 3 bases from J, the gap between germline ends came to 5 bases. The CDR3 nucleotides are TGCGCCAGCAGCCAAGATTTAGACACTGAAGCTTTCTTT. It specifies CASSQDLDTEAFF.

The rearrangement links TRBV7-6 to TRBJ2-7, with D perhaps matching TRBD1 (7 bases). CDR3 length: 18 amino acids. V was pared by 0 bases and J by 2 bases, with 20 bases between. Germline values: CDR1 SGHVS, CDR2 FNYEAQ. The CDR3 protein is CASSLAPGGAGGTYEQYF. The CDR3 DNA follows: TGTGCCAGCAGCTTAGCCCCCGGCGGGGCAGGGGGAACCTACGAGCAGTACTTC.

CDR3 loop: CASSPSPTGNTIYF. DNA of the CDR3: TGTGCCAGCAGCCCCAGTCCCACTGGAAACACCATATATTTT. This chain connects TRBV7-9 to TRBJ1-3; D unresolved. This CDR3 spans 14 amino acids. The germline V and J ends were trimmed by 5 bases and 2 bases, with 10 bases remaining between them. The V gene's germline CDR1 is SEHNR and CDR2 FQNEAQ (reference sequence).

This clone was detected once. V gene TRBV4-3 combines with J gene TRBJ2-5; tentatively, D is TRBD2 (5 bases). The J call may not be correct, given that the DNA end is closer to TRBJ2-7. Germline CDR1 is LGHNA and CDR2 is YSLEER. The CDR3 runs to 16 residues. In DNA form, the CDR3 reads TGCGCCAGCAGCCAAGATTCGAGGGAAGGCAGCTACGAGCAGTACTTC. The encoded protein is CASSQDSREGSYEQYF.

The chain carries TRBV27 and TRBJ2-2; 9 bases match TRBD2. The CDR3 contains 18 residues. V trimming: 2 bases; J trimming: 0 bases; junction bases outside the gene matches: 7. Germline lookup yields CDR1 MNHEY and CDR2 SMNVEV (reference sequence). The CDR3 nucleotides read TGTGCCAGCAGTTTAAGGCGGGGGGGACGGACGAACACCGGGGAGCTGTTTTTT. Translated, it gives CASSLRRGGRTNTGELFF.

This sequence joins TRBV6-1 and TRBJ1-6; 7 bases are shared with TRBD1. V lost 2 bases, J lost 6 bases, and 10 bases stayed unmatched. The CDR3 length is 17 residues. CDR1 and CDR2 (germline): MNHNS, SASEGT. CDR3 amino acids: CASSESGRGFINSPLHF. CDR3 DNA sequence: TGTGCCAGCAGTGAAAGCGGCAGGGGGTTCATTAATTCACCCCTCCACTTT.

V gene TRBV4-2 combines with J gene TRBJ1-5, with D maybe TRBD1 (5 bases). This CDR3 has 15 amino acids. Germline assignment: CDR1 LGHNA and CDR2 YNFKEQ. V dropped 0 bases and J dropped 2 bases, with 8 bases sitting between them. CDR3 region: CASSQEPGRNQPQHF. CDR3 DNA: TGTGCCAGCAGCCAAGAACCAGGGCGCAATCAGCCCCAGCATTTT.

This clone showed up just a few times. CDR3 coding DNA: TGTGCCAGCAGCCAAGGACAGGGAGGCAATTCACCCCTCCACTTT. This translates into CASSQGQGGNSPLHF. The genes are TRBV9 and TRBJ1-6, with 8 nucleotides matching TRBD1. The trim removed 4 bases at V and 7 bases at J, leaving 7 bases unmatched. The CDR3 sequence is 15 residues long. CDR1 and CDR2 (germline): SGDLS, YYNGEE.

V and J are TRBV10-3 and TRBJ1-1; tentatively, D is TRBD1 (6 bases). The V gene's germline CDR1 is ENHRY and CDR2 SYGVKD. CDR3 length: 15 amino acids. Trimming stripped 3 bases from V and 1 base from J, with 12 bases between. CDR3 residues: CAISDWDTKNTEAFF. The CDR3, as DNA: TGTGCCATCAGTGATTGGGACACAAAGAACACTGAAGCTTTCTTT.

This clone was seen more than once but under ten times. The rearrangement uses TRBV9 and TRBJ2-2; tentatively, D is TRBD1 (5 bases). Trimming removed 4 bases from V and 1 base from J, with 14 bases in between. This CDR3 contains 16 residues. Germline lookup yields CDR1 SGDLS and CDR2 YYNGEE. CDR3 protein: CASSPSGQGNTGELFF. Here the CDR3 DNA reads TGTGCCAGCAGCCCCTCCGGACAAGGGAACACCGGGGAGCTGTTTTTT.